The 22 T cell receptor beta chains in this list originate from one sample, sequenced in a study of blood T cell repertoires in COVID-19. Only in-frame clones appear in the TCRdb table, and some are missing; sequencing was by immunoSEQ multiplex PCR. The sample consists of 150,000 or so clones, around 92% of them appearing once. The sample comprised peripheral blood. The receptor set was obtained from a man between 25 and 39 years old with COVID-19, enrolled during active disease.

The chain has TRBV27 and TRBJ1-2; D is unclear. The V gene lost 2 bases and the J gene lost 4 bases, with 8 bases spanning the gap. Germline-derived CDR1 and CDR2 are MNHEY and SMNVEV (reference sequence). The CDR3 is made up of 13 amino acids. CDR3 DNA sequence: TGTGCCAGCAGTTTAGATGGCAGCTATGGCTACACCTTC. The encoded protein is CASSLDGSYGYTF.

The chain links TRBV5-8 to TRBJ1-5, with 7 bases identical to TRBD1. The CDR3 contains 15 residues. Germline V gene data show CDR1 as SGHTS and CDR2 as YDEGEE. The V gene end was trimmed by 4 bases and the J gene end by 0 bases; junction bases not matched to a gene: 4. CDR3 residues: CASSPGQYSNQPQHF. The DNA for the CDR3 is TGTGCCAGCAGCCCGGGACAGTATAGCAATCAGCCCCAGCATTTT.

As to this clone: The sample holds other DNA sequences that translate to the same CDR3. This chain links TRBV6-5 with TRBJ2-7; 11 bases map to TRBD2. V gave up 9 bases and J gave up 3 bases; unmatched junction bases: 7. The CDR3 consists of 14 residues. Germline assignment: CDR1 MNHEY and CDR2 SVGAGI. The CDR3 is CASSLAGGGYEQYF. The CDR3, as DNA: TGTGCCAGTAGTCTAGCGGGAGGAGGCTACGAGCAGTACTTC.

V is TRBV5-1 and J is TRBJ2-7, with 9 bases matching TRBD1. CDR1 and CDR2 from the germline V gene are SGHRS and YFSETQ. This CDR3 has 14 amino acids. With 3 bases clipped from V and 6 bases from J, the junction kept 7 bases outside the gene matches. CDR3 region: CASSSGQGLSEQYF. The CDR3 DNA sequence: TGCGCCAGCAGCTCGGGACAGGGTCTTTCCGAGCAGTACTTC.

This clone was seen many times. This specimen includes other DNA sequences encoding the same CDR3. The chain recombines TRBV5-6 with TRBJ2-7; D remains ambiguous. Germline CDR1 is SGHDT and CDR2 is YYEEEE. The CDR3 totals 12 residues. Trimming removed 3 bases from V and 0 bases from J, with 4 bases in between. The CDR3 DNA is TGTGCCAGCAGCTCCTACTCCTACGAGCAGTACTTC. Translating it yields CASSSYSYEQYF.

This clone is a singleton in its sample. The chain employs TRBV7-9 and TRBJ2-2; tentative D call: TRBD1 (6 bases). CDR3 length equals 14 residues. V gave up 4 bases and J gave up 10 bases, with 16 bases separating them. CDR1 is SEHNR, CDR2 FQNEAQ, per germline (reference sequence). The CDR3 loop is CASSSIPDRPELFF. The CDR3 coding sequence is TGTGCCAGCAGCTCGATTCCCGACAGGCCGGAGCTGTTTTTT.

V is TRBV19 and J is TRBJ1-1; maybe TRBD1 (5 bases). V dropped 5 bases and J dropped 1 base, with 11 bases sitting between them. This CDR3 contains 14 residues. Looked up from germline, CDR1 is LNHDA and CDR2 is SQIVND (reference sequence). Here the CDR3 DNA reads TGTGCCAGTAGTGTGGACGACAGGAACACTGAAGCTTTCTTT. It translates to CASSVDDRNTEAFF.

CDR3 residues: CASSGGNEKLFF. CDR3 sequence (DNA): TGTGCCAGCAGCGGAGGGAATGAAAAACTGTTTTTT. The chain carries TRBV6-2 or TRBV6-3 and TRBJ1-4; D remains ambiguous. With 6 bases removed from V and 5 bases from J, the gap between germline ends came to 7 bases. This CDR3 has 12 amino acids. CDR1 and CDR2 from the germline V gene are MNHEY and SVGEGT.

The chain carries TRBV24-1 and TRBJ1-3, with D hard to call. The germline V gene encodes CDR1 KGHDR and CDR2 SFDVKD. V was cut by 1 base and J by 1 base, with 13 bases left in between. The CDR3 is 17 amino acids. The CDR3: CATSDLTSPSSGNTIYF. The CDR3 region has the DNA TGTGCCACCAGTGATTTAACCTCGCCCAGTTCTGGAAACACCATATATTTT.

CDR3 region: CASRGQGTYSNQPQHF. Written as DNA, the CDR3 is TGTGCCAGCAGAGGACAGGGAACCTATAGCAATCAGCCCCAGCATTTT. The chain joins TRBV28 to TRBJ1-5, with TRBD1 matching over 8 bases. The ends lost 6 bases at V and 0 bases at J; junction bases unmatched: 7. The CDR3 has 16 residues. Looked up from germline, CDR1 is MDHEN and CDR2 is SYDVKM.

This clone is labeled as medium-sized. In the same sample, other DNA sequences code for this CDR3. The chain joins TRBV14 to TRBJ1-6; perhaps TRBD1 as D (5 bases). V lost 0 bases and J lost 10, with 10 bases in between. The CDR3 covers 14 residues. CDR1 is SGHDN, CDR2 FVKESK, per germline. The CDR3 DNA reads TGTGCCAGCAGCCAAGAGCAGGGAAGCTCACCCCTCCACTTT. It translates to CASSQEQGSSPLHF.

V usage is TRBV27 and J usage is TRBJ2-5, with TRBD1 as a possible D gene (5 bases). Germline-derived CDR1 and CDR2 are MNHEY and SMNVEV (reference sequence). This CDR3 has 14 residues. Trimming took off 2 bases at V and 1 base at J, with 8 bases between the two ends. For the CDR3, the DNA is TGTGCCAGCAGTTTAGGGGCCGGCCAAGAGACCCAGTACTTC. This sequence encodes CASSLGAGQETQYF.

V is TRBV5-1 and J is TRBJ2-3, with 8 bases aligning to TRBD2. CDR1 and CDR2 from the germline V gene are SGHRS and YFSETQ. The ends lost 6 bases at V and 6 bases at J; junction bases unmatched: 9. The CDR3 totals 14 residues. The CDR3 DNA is TGCGCCAGCAACCTAGGACTAGCAGGGGATACGCAGTATTTT. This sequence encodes CASNLGLAGDTQYF. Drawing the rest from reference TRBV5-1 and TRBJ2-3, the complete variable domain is KAGVTQTPRYLIKTRGQQVTLSCSPISGHRSVSWYQQTPGQGLQFLFEYFSETQRNKGNFPGRFSGRQFSNSRSEMNVSTLELGDSALYLCASNLGLAGDTQYFGPGTRLTVL.

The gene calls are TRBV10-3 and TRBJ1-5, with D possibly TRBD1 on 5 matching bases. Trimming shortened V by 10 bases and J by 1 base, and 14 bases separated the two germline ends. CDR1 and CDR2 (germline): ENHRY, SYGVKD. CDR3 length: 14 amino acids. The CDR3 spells CATEPDRSNQPQHF. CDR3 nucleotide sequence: TGTGCCACCGAACCAGACAGAAGCAATCAGCCCCAGCATTTT.

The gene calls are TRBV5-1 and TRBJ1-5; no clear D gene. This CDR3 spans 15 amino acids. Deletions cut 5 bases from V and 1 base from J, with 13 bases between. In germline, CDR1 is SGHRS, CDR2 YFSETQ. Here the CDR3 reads CASSPATGSNQPQHF. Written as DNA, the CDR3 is TGCGCCAGCAGTCCTGCTACGGGGAGCAATCAGCCCCAGCATTTT.

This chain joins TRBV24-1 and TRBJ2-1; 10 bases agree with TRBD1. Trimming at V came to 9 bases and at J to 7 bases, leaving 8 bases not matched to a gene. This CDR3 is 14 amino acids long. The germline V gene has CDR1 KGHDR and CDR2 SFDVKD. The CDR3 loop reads CATQDRGRLNEQFF. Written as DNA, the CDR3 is TGTGCCACCCAAGACAGGGGGCGTTTAAATGAGCAGTTCTTC.

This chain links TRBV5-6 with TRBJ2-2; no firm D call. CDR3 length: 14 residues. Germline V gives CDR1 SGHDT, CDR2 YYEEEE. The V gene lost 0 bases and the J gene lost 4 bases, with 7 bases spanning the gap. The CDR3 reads CASSLGFGTGELFF. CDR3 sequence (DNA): TGTGCCAGCAGCTTGGGCTTCGGCACCGGGGAGCTGTTTTTT. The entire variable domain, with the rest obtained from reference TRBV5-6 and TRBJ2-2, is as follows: DAGVTQSPTHLIKTRGQQVTLRCSPKSGHDTVSWYQQALGQGPQFIFQYYEEEERQRGNFPDRFSGHQFPNYSSELNVNALLLGDSALYLCASSLGFGTGELFFGEGSRLTVL.

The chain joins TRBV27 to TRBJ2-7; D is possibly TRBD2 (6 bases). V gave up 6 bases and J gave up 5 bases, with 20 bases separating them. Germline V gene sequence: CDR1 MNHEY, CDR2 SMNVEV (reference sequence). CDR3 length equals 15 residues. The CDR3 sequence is CASSLFSGVVNEQYF. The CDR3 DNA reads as TGTGCCAGCAGCCTTTTTTCGGGAGTGGTTAACGAGCAGTACTTC.

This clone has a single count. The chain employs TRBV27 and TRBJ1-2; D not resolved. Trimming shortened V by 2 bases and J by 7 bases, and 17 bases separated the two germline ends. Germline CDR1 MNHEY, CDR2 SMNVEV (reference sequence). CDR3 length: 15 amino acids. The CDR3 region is CASSLGRGLAGGYTF. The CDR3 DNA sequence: TGTGCCAGCAGTTTAGGGAGAGGGCTCGCGGGTGGCTACACCTTC.

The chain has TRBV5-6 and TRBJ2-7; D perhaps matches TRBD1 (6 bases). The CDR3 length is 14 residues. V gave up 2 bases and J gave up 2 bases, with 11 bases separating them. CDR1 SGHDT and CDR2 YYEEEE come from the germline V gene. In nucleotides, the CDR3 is TGTGCCAGCAGCTTAATACAGGGCACCTACGAGCAGTACTTC. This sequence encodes CASSLIQGTYEQYF.

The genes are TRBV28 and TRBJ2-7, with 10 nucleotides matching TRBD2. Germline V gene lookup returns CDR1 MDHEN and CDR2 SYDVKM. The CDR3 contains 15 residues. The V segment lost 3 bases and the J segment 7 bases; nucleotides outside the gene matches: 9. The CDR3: CASSFSGRAIQEQYF. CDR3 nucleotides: TGTGCCAGCAGTTTCAGCGGGAGGGCTATACAGGAGCAGTACTTC. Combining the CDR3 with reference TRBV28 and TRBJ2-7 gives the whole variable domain DVKVTQSSRYLVKRTGEKVFLECVQDMDHENMFWYRQDPGLGLRLIYFSYDVKMKEKGDIPEGYSVSREKKERFSLILESASTNQTSMYLCASSFSGRAIQEQYFGPGTRLTVT.

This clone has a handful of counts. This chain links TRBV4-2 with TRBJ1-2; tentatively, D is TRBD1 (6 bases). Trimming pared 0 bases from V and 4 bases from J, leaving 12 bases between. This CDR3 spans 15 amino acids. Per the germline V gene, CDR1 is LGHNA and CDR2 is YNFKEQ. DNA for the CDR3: TGTGCCAGCAGCCAAGAATTGGCAGGGGCCTATGGCTACACCTTC. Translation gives CASSQELAGAYGYTF.